The TCR beta chain described here comes from a study of T cells after yellow fever vaccination. Background on the study: When fractions had low cell numbers, they were prepared with SMART-Seq v4 Ultra Low Input. Study results and caveats: Among primary-vaccination clones, most reappeared after the booster, at 95% to 96% for CD4 and under 90% for CD8.

TCRdb redid the calling of the 5' RACE reads with MiXCR, one entry per CDR3 protein. The sample lists 300,000 to 350,000 distinct CDR3 sequences, roughly 4.3% occurring once. Of note for this clonotype: Antigen unknown.

CDR3 length equals 14 residues. V lost 7 bases and J lost 3, with 15 bases in between. The specimen comprised PBMCs, sampled 15 days after the yellow fever booster vaccination. The chain links TRBV12-3 or TRBV12-4 to TRBJ1-1; D uncertain. This TCR derives from a man younger than 35 who received the YFV17D yellow fever vaccine. The CDR3 sequence is CASTPVEGYTEAFF. In nucleotides, the CDR3 is TGTGCCAGCACCCCGGTAGAGGGCTACACTGAAGCTTTCTTT.